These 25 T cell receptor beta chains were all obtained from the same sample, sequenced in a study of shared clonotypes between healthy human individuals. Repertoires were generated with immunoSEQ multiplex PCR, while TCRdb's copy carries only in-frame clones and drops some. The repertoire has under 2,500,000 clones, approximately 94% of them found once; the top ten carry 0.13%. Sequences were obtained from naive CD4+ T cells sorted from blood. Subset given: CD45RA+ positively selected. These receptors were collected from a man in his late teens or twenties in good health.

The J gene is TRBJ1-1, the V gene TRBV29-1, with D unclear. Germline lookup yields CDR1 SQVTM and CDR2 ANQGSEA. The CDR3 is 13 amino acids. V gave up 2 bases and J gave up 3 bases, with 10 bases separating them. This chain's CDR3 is CSVEKRLDTEAFF. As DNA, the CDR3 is TGCAGCGTTGAAAAGCGGTTGGACACTGAAGCTTTCTTT. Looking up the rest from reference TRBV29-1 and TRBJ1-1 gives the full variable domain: SAVISQKPSRDICQRGTSLTIQCQVDSQVTMMFWYRQQPGQSLTLIATANQGSEATYESGFVIDKFPISRPNLTFSTLTVSNMSPEDSSIYLCSVEKRLDTEAFFGQGTRLTVV.

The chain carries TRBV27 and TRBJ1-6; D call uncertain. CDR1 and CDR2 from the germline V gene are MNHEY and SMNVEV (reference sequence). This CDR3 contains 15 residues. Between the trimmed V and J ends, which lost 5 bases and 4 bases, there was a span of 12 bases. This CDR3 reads CASSRTTDYNSPLHF. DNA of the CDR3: TGTGCCAGCAGTCGAACGACGGATTATAATTCACCCCTCCACTTT.

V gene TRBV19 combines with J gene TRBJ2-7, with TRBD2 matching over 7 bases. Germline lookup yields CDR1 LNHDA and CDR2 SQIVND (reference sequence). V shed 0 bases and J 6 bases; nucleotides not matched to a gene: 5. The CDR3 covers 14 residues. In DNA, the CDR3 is TGTGCCAGTAGTATAGAAGGACTAGTAGGCGAGCAGTACTTC. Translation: CASSIEGLVGEQYF.

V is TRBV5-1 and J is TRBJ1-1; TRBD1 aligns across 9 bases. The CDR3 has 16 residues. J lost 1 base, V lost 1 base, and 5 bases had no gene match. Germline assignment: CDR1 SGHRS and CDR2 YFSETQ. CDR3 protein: CASSLHGQGTNTEAFF. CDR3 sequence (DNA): TGCGCCAGCAGCTTGCATGGACAGGGGACGAACACTGAAGCTTTCTTT.

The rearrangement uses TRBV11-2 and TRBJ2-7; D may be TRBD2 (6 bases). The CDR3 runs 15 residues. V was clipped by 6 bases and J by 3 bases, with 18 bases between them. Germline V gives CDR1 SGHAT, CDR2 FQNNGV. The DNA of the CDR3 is TGTGCCAGCAGATCCCTTAGCGGAGGGGACTACGAGCAGTACTTC. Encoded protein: CASRSLSGGDYEQYF.

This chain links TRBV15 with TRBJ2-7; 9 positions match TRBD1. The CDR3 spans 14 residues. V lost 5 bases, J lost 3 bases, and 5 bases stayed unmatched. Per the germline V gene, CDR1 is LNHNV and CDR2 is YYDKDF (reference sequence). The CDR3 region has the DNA TGTGCCACCAGCGTCAGGGACAGGGTCTACGAGCAGTACTTC. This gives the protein CATSVRDRVYEQYF.

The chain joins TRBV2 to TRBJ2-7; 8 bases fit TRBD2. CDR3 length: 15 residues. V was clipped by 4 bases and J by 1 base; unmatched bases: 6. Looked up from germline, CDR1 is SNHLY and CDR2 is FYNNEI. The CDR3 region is CASSGGRGASYEQYF. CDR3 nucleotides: TGTGCCAGCAGTGGAGGGCGGGGGGCGTCCTACGAGCAGTACTTC.

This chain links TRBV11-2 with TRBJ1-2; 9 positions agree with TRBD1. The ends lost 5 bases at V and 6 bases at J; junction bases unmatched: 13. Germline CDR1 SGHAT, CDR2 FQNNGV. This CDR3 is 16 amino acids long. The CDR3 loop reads CASSLGMTGGVDGYTF. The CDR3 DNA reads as TGTGCCAGCAGCCTGGGTATGACAGGGGGAGTTGATGGCTACACCTTC.

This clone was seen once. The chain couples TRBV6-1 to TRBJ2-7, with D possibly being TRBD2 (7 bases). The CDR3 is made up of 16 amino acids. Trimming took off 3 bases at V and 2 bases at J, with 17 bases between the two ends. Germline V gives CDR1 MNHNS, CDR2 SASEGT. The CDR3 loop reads CASSDEGGGMAYEQYF. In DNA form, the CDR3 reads TGTGCCAGCAGTGATGAGGGAGGGGGAATGGCCTACGAGCAGTACTTC.

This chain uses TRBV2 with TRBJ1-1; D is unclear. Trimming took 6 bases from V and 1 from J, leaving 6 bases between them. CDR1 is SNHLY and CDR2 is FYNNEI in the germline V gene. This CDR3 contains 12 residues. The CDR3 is CASRDPNTEAFF. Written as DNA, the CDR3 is TGTGCCAGCAGAGATCCGAACACTGAAGCTTTCTTT.

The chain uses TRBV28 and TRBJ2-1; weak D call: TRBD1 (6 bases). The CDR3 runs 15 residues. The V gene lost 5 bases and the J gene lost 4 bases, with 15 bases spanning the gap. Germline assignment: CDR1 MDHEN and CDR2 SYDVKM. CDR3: CASSPAGTTYNEQFF. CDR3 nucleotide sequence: TGTGCCAGCAGTCCCGCCGGGACAACTTACAATGAGCAGTTCTTC. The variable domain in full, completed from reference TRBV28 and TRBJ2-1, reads DVKVTQSSRYLVKRTGEKVFLECVQDMDHENMFWYRQDPGLGLRLIYFSYDVKMKEKGDIPEGYSVSREKKERFSLILESASTNQTSMYLCASSPAGTTYNEQFFGPGTRLTVL.

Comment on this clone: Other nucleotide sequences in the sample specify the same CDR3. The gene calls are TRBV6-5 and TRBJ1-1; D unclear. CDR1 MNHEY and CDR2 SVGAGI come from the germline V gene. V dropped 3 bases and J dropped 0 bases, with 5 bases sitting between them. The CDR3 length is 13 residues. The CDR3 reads CASSYRVNTEAFF. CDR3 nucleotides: TGTGCCAGCAGTTATAGAGTGAACACTGAAGCTTTCTTT.

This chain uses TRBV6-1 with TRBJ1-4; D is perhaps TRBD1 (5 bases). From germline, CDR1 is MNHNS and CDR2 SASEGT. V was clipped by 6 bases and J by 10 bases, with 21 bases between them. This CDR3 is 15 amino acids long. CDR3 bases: TGTGCCAGCAGCGATTCCCCCCTGGGGCCGGTAAAACTGTTTTTT. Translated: CASSDSPLGPVKLFF.

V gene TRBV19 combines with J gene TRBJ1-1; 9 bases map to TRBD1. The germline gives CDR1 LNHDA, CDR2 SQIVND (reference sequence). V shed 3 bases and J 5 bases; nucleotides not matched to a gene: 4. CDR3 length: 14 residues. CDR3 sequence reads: CASSMTTGGTEAFF. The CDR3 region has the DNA TGTGCCAGTAGTATGACGACAGGGGGGACTGAAGCTTTCTTT.

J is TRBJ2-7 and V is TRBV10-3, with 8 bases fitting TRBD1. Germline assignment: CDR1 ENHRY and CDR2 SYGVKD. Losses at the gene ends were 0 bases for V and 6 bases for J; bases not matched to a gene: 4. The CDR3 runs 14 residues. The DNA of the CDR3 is TGTGCCATCAGTGAGTCGGGACAGGCGGGCGAGCAGTACTTC. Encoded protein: CAISESGQAGEQYF.

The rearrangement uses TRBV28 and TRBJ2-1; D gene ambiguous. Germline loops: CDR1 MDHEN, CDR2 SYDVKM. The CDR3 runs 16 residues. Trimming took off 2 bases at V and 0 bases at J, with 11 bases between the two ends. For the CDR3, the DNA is TGTGCCAGCAGTTTAAGGCGGACGAGCTCCTACAATGAGCAGTTCTTC. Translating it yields CASSLRRTSSYNEQFF.

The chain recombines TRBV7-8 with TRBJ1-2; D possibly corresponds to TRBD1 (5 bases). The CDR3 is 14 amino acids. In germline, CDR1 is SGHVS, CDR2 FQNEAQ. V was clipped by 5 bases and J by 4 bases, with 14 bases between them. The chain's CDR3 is CASSPSGAAYGYTF. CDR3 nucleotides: TGTGCCAGCAGCCCAAGTGGGGCAGCCTATGGCTACACCTTC.

The CDR3 is CAWLAGPTEAFF. In DNA, the CDR3 is TGTGCCTGGTTAGCAGGGCCCACTGAAGCTTTCTTT. This chain connects TRBV30 to TRBJ1-1, with D possibly matching TRBD1 (5 bases). The CDR3 runs to 12 residues. The V end lost 5 bases, the J end lost 4 bases, and 11 bases lay between the germline ends. Germline V gene lookup returns CDR1 GTSNPN and CDR2 SVGIG (reference sequence).

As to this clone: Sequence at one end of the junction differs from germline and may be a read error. CDR3 coding DNA: TGTGCCAGCTCATCACCGAGGGAGCGGGGGAGCTACGAGCAGTACTTC. Amino acids: CASSSPRERGSYEQYF. The chain couples TRBV18 to TRBJ2-7; 8 nucleotides match TRBD2. The germline CDR1 and CDR2 sequences are KGHSH and LQKENI. The CDR3 is 16 amino acids.

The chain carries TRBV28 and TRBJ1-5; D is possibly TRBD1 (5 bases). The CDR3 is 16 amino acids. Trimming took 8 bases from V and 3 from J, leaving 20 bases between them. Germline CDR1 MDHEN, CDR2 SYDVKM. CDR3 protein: CASRYAGHEVNQPQHF. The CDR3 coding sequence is TGTGCCAGCCGCTACGCCGGACACGAAGTCAATCAGCCCCAGCATTTT.

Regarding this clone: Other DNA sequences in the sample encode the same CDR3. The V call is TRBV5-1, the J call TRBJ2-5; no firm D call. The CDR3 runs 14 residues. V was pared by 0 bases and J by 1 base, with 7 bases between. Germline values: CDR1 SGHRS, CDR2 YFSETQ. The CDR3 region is CASSLGPTQETQYF. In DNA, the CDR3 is TGCGCCAGCAGCTTGGGCCCGACCCAAGAGACCCAGTACTTC.

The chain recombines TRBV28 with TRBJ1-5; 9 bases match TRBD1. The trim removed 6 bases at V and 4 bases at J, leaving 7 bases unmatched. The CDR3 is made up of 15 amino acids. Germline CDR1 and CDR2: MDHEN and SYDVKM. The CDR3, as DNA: TGTGCCAGCAGGAGACAGGGGGATTGGAATCAGCCCCAGCATTTT. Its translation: CASRRQGDWNQPQHF.

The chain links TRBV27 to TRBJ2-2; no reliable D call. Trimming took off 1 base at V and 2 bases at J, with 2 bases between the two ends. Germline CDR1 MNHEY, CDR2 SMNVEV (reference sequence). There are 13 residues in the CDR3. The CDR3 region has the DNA TGTGCCAGCAGTTTATATAACACCGGGGAGCTGTTTTTT. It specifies CASSLYNTGELFF.

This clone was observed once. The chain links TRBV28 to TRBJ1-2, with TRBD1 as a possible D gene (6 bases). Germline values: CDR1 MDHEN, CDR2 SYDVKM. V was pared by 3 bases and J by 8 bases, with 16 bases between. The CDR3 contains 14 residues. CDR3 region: CASSLGEDSSGYTF. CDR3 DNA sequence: TGTGCCAGCAGTTTGGGGGAGGACAGTTCAGGCTACACCTTC.

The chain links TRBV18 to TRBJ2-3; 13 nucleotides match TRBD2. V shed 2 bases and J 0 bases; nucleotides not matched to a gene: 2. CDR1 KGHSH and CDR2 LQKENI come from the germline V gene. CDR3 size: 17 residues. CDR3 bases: TGTGCCAGCTCACCATCGACTAGCGGGGGGAGCACAGATACGCAGTATTTT. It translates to CASSPSTSGGSTDTQYF.